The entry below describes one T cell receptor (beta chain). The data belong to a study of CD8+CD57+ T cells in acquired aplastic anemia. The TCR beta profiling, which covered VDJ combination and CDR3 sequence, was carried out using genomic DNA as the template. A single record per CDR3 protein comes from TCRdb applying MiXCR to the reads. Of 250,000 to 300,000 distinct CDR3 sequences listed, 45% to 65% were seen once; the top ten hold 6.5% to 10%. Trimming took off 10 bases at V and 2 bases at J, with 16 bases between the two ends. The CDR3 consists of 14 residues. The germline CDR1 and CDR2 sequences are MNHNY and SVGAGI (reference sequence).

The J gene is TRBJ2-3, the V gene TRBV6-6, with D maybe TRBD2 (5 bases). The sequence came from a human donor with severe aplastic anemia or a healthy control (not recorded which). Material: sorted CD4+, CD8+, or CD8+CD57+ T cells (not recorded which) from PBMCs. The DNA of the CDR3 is TGTGCCACCGAGAGGGCGACTTACACAGATACGCAGTATTTT. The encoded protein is CATERATYTDTQYF.